These T cell receptor beta chains were read from a single sample in a study of shared clonotypes between healthy human individuals. Sequencing was performed with immunoSEQ multiplex PCR; in TCRdb, only in-frame clones are kept and a portion is missing. In the table there are over a million clones, 65% to 75% of which are singletons. The sequencing sample was made of memory CD4+ T cells sorted from blood. The receptors stem from a man aged 18 to 29 in good health. CDR3s include the opening cysteine and the closing phenylalanine or tryptophan. Fields, in order: J gene, D gene, V gene, clone size, CDR3 DNA, CDR3 protein. D genes are given only for firm matches. Clone size is stated in some rows and not others, as once, few, many or a class when expanded.

TRBJ2-3,.,TRBV19,.,TGTGCCAGTAGTATCATGGGAAGCACAGATACGCAGTATTTT,CASSIMGSTDTQYF
TRBJ2-3,.,TRBV6-6,.,TGTGCCAGCAGTCCCCGGGGATTTAGCACAGATACGCAGTATTTT,CASSPRGFSTDTQYF
TRBJ1-6,TRBD1,TRBV5-6,.,TGTGCCAGCAGCTCCCCCGGGACAGCCGGATCACCCCTCCACTTT,CASSSPGTAGSPLHF
TRBJ1-2,TRBD1,TRBV5-1,.,TGCGCCAGCAGCTCACTAGGACAGGGAACGAACCCCTACACCTTC,CASSSLGQGTNPYTF
TRBJ2-1,TRBD2,TRBV12-5,few,TGTGCTAGTGGTTTGGTACCTAAGCGGGAGATGAATGAGCAGTTCTTC,CASGLVPKREMNEQFF
TRBJ2-2,TRBD2,TRBV6-4,.,TGTGCCAGCAGTCGACTAGCGGGAGTTGACGGGGAGCTGTTTTTT,CASSRLAGVDGELFF
TRBJ2-1,.,TRBV28,.,TGTGCCACCTTTCGGGCAGGGATTTTCTACAATGAGCAGTTCTTC,CATFRAGIFYNEQFF
TRBJ2-1,.,TRBV5-6,few,TGTGCCAGCAGCCCTGGCTCCTACAATGAGCAGTTCTTC,CASSPGSYNEQFF
TRBJ2-7,.,TRBV6-5,many,TGTGCCAGCTCAGAAGGCGACTACGAGCAGTACTTC,CASSEGDYEQYF
TRBJ2-1,.,TRBV5-8,once,TGTGCCAGCAGAACAGGGCAGGGCTACAATGAGCAGTTCTTC,CASRTGQGYNEQFF
TRBJ2-2,TRBD1,TRBV19,.,TGTGCCAGTAGTGTAAGACAGGGGGACACCGGGGAGCTGTTTTTT,CASSVRQGDTGELFF